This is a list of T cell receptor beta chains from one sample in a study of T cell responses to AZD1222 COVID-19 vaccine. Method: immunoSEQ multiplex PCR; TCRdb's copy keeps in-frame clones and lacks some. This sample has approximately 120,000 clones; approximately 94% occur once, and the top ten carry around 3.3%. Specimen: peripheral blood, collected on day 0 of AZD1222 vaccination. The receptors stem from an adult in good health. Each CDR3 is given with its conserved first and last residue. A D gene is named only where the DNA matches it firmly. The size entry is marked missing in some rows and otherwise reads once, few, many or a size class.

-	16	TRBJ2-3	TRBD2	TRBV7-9	CASSLALAGFTDTQYF	TGTGCCAGCAGCTTAGCGCTAGCGGGCTTCACAGATACGCAGTATTTT
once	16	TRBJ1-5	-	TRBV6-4	CASSASGTDSNQPQHF	TGTGCCAGCAGTGCCTCAGGGACTGATAGCAATCAGCCCCAGCATTTT
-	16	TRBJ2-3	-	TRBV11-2	CASSFFGGRSTDTQYF	TGTGCCAGCAGCTTCTTCGGGGGCCGGAGCACAGATACGCAGTATTTT
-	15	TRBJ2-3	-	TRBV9	CASSVVGSETDTQYF	TGTGCCAGCAGCGTAGTTGGTAGCGAGACAGATACGCAGTATTTT
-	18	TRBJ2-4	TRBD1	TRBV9	CAMRGQGFKEGTKNIQYF	TGTGCCATGAGAGGACAGGGGTTTAAAGAAGGTACCAAAAACATTCAGTACTTC
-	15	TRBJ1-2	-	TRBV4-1	CASSQGEQLAYGYTF	TGCGCCAGCAGCCAAGGTGAACAGCTAGCATATGGCTACACCTTC
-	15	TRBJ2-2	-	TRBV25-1	CASSHPGPGTGELFF	TGTGCCAGCAGTCATCCGGGGCCGGGCACCGGGGAGCTGTTTTTT
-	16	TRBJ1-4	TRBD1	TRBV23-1	CASSQFHPGQGEKLFF	TGCGCCAGCAGTCAATTCCACCCGGGACAGGGAGAAAAACTGTTTTTT
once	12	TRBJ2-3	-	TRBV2	CASRPGTDTQYF	TGTGCCAGCAGGCCAGGAACAGATACGCAGTATTTT
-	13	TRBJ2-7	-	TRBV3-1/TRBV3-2	CASSRDRAYEQYF	TGTGCCAGCAGCAGGGATCGCGCCTACGAGCAGTACTTC
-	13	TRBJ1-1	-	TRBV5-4	CASTKRGDTEAFF	TGTGCCAGCACCAAGAGGGGGGACACTGAAGCTTTCTTT
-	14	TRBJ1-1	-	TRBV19	CASSMGRENTEAFF	TGTGCCAGTAGTATGGGACGAGAAAACACTGAAGCTTTCTTT
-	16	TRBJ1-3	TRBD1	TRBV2	CASSGQGAPSGNTIYF	TGTGCCAGCAGTGGACAGGGGGCTCCCTCTGGAAACACCATATATTTT
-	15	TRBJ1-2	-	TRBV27	CASSSGLGANYGYTF	TGTGCCAGCAGTTCGGGGCTTGGAGCTAACTATGGCTACACCTTC
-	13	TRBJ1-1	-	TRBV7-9	CASSLGDGTEAFF	TGTGCCAGCAGCTTGGGGGACGGGACTGAAGCTTTCTTT
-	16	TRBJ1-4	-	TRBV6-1	CASSALLRVTNEKLFF	TGTGCCAGCAGTGCCCTCTTAAGGGTAACTAATGAAAAACTGTTTTTT
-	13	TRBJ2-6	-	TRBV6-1	CASSEDRVNVLTF	TGTGCCAGCAGTGAAGACAGGGTCAACGTCCTGACTTTC
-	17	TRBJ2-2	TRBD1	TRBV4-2	CASSQIGDRGSPGELFF	TGTGCCAGCAGCCAAATCGGGGACAGGGGATCGCCCGGGGAGCTGTTTTTT
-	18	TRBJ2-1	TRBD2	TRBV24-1	CATSDLETSEPSYNEQFF	TGTGCCACCAGTGATTTGGAAACTAGCGAACCCTCCTACAATGAGCAGTTCTTC
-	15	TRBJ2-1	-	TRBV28	CASSLPGSRYNEQFF	TGTGCCAGCAGTTTACCCGGGAGTCGGTACAATGAGCAGTTCTTC
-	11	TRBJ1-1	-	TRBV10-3	CAISEFTEAFF	TGTGCCATCAGTGAGTTCACTGAAGCTTTCTTT